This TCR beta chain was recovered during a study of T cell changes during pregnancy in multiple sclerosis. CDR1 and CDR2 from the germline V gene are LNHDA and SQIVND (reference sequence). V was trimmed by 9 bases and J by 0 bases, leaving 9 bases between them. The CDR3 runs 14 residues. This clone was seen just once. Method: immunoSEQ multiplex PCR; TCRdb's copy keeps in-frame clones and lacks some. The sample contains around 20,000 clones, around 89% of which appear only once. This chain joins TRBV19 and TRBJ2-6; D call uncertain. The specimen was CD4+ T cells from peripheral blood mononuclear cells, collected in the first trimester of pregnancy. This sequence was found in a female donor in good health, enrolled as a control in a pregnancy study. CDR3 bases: TGTGCCAGCAGGTCGAGCTCTGGGGCCAACGTCCTGACTTTC. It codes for CASRSSSGANVLTF.